The 23 T cell receptor beta chains below were found in one sample sequenced in a study of identical twins (dated by TCRdb to about 2016). Libraries were prepared through 5' RACE. The run used an Illumina HiSeq 2000. TCRdb redid the processing of the public reads, applying fastp at Q25 and MiXCR, and retained in-frame beta chains. Entries are consolidated by CDR3 protein sequence, retaining the most common genes and DNA. This sample has fewer than 650,000 distinct CDR3 sequences in its table, and 9% to 10% of those were observed once. Of the sample, approximately 3.2% falls within the top ten clones. These sequences were also reported in another study, on yellow fever vaccine responses in identical twins.

The sample comprised PBMCs. Every receptor here comes from a woman younger than 35 in good health.

This clonotype came up many times. The chain has TRBV2 and TRBJ2-5, with 9 positions matching TRBD2. Per the germline V gene, CDR1 is SNHLY and CDR2 is FYNNEI. V shed 6 bases, J shed 2 bases, and the junction held 4 bases outside the gene matches. The CDR3 covers 14 residues. CDR3 in amino acids: CASRQTSGQETQYF. CDR3 DNA: TGTGCCAGCAGGCAGACTAGCGGACAAGAGACCCAGTACTTC.

This clonotype was seen ten or more times. As DNA, the CDR3 is TGTGCCAGCAGTTTTAGCGGGAGGTCAGAGGGTGAGCAGTTCTTC. This encodes CASSFSGRSEGEQFF. The chain employs TRBV12-3 or TRBV12-4 and TRBJ2-1, with TRBD2 matching 10 bases. V was pared by 3 bases and J by 9 bases, with 8 bases of the junction left unmatched. The CDR3 sequence is 15 residues long.

Here the CDR3 reads CAWRNEQFF. CDR3 coding DNA: TGTGCCTGGAGGAATGAGCAGTTCTTC. The V gene is TRBV30, the J gene TRBJ2-1; D remains unclear. Between the trimmed V and J ends, which lost 3 bases and 7 bases, there was a span of 1 base. The CDR3 length is 9 residues. The V gene's germline CDR1 is GTSNPN and CDR2 SVGIG (reference sequence).

This clonotype was counted only a few times. This chain joins TRBV15 and TRBJ2-7, with 9 bases matching TRBD1. The V gene end was trimmed by 7 bases and the J gene end by 0 bases; junction bases not matched to a gene: 7. Germline V gives CDR1 LNHNV, CDR2 YYDKDF (reference sequence). CDR3 size: 15 residues. The chain's CDR3 is CATKDRGGSSYEQYF. The CDR3 coding sequence is TGTGCCACCAAGGACAGGGGCGGTAGCTCCTACGAGCAGTACTTC.

This clonotype has at least ten counts. This chain uses TRBV27 with TRBJ2-7; maybe TRBD2 (6 bases). Germline V gene sequence: CDR1 MNHEY, CDR2 SMNVEV (reference sequence). The CDR3 runs to 17 residues. Deletions cut 2 bases from V and 2 bases from J, with 19 bases between. CDR3 loop: CASSLKETGTDAYEQYF. The CDR3 DNA reads TGTGCCAGCAGTTTAAAGGAAACCGGGACTGACGCCTACGAGCAGTACTTC.

This clonotype has at least ten counts. This chain connects TRBV29-1 to TRBJ2-1; 14 positions agree with TRBD2. Looked up from germline, CDR1 is SQVTM and CDR2 is ANQGSEA. The CDR3 spans 14 residues. CDR3 loop: CSLRGLAGVNEQFF. The CDR3 coding sequence is TGCAGTCTTCGGGGACTAGCGGGGGTCAATGAGCAGTTCTTC.

Comments on this clonotype: The germline gene is not matched at one end of the junction; a read error may be the cause. Written as DNA, the CDR3 is TGTGCCATCAGTGACTCGTTCGCTAGCGGGAGCTACGGGCAGTACTTC. Encoded protein: CAISDSFASGSYGQYF. The gene calls are TRBV10-3 and TRBJ2-7, with 10 bases matching TRBD2. This CDR3 spans 16 amino acids. Germline CDR1 ENHRY, CDR2 SYGVKD.

This clonotype was seen at least ten times. V usage is TRBV3-1 and J usage is TRBJ2-3; D is perhaps TRBD2 (6 bases). The CDR3 extends over 16 amino acids. From germline, CDR1 is LGHDT and CDR2 YNNKEL (reference sequence). Trimming pared 7 bases from V and 6 bases from J, leaving 23 bases between. CDR3 in DNA: TGTGCCAGCAACACGGGACTCCTACCGGTTGAGGATACGCAGTATTTT. Its translation is CASNTGLLPVEDTQYF.

This clonotype was observed many times. The V gene is TRBV7-9, the J gene TRBJ2-3, with D possibly matching TRBD2 (6 bases). Looked up from germline, CDR1 is SEHNR and CDR2 is FQNEAQ (reference sequence). Trimming shortened V by 5 bases and J by 5 bases, and 11 bases separated the two germline ends. The CDR3 extends over 13 amino acids. The DNA of the CDR3 is TGTGCCAGCAGCGGGTTGGGACTAGATACGCAGTATTTT. It yields the protein CASSGLGLDTQYF. Variable domain in full (rest from reference TRBV7-9 and TRBJ2-3): DTGVSQNPRHKITKRGQNVTFRCDPISEHNRLYWYRQTLGQGPEFLTYFQNEAQLEKSRLLSDRFSAERPKGSFSTLEIQRTEQGDSAMYLCASSGLGLDTQYFGPGTRLTVL.

This clonotype was picked up a small number of times. This chain links TRBV28 with TRBJ2-3; 7 positions agree with TRBD2. V dropped 6 bases and J dropped 2; count of bases not matched to a gene: 14. The CDR3 length is 17 residues. The germline V gene encodes CDR1 MDHEN and CDR2 SYDVKM. The CDR3 nucleotides read TGTGCCAGCAGCCTCCCCAGGGCTAGCGGACACACAGATACGCAGTATTTT. It is translated as CASSLPRASGHTDTQYF. Looking up the rest from reference TRBV28 and TRBJ2-3 gives the full variable domain: DVKVTQSSRYLVKRTGEKVFLECVQDMDHENMFWYRQDPGLGLRLIYFSYDVKMKEKGDIPEGYSVSREKKERFSLILESASTNQTSMYLCASSLPRASGHTDTQYFGPGTRLTVL.

The V and J genes are TRBV10-3 and TRBJ2-1, with TRBD2 identical over 13 bases. The germline gives CDR1 ENHRY, CDR2 SYGVKD. The junction had 8 bases not matched to a gene; V was cut back by 7 bases and J by 8 bases. This CDR3 has 15 residues. As DNA, the CDR3 is TGTGCCATCAAGGATACGGGACTAGCGGGATATGAGCAGTTCTTC. Translating gives CAIKDTGLAGYEQFF.

Only one count was recorded for this clonotype. A junction end diverges from the germline sequence, so it may reflect a read error. This sequence joins TRBV24-1 and TRBJ1-2; D is uncertain. The CDR3 consists of 14 residues. Germline-derived CDR1 and CDR2 are KGHDR and SFDVKD. The CDR3 is CATSDWQAISGFTF. As DNA, the CDR3 is TGTGCCACCAGTGATTGGCAGGCGATCTCCGGCTTCACCTTC.

The genes are TRBV11-2 and TRBJ2-7; 9 nucleotides agree with TRBD2. The V segment lost 5 bases and the J segment 1 base; nucleotides outside the gene matches: 18. The CDR3 consists of 19 residues. CDR1 SGHAT and CDR2 FQNNGV come from the germline V gene. The CDR3 DNA reads as TGTGCCAGCAGCCCGTTGACTAGCGGAGGTCTCCGGACGTCCTACGAGCAGTACTTC. It yields the protein CASSPLTSGGLRTSYEQYF.

The V gene is TRBV5-1, the J gene TRBJ2-5; the D is unclear. The CDR3 is 13 residues long. With 4 bases removed from V and 5 bases from J, the gap between germline ends came to 12 bases. The germline V gene has CDR1 SGHRS and CDR2 YFSETQ. The CDR3 nucleotides read TGCGCCAGCAGCAGGATAGGGTTGGAGACCCAGTACTTC. Translation gives CASSRIGLETQYF.

The chain carries TRBV14 and TRBJ2-1; TRBD2 is a possible D gene (7 bases). The ends were cut back, 4 bases at V and 7 bases at J, with 14 bases in the middle. This CDR3 spans 14 amino acids. Germline loops: CDR1 SGHDN, CDR2 FVKESK. CDR3 loop: CASSPFGGLNEQFF. The CDR3 region has the DNA TGTGCCAGCAGCCCGTTCGGGGGGCTGAATGAGCAGTTCTTC. Based on the CDR3 plus reference TRBV14 and TRBJ2-1, the full variable domain is EAGVTQFPSHSVIEKGQTVTLRCDPISGHDNLYWYRRVMGKEIKFLLHFVKESKQDESGMPNNRFLAERTGGTYSTLKVQPAELEDSGVYFCASSPFGGLNEQFFGPGTRLTVL.

V gene TRBV4-1 combines with J gene TRBJ1-1; D not certain. Germline V gives CDR1 MGHRA, CDR2 YSYEKL. The CDR3 has 14 residues. Trimming cost V 6 bases and J 0 bases, with 11 bases left between them. The DNA for the CDR3 is TGCGCCAGCAGGGGCCTGTTAGTGAACACTGAAGCTTTCTTT. This sequence encodes CASRGLLVNTEAFF.

Details on this clonotype: A clone one base away is much larger, so this may be a read error. This sequence joins TRBV7-9 and TRBJ1-1; D not resolved. CDR3 size: 11 residues. The V and J ends lost 4 bases and 10 bases respectively, with 10 bases between them. Germline CDR1 reads SEHNR; CDR2 reads FQNEAQ (reference sequence). The CDR3 sequence: CASSSKGRAFF. In nucleotides, the CDR3 is TGTGCCAGCAGCTCAAAAGGGAGAGCTTTCTTT.

This rearrangement joins TRBV11-1 to TRBJ2-3; 16 nucleotides align to TRBD2. The germline V gene encodes CDR1 SGHAT and CDR2 FQDESV (reference sequence). The CDR3 spans 19 residues. With V trimmed by 2 bases and J by 2 bases, 7 bases remained unmatched. CDR3: CASSLRGLAGGPNTDTQYF. The CDR3 region has the DNA TGTGCCAGCAGCTTAAGGGGACTAGCGGGAGGGCCCAACACAGATACGCAGTATTTT. The full variable domain, with the rest looked up from reference TRBV11-1 and TRBJ2-3, is EAEVAQSPRYKITEKSQAVAFWCDPISGHATLYWYRQILGQGPELLVQFQDESVVDDSQLPKDRFSAERLKGVDSTLKIQPAELGDSAMYLCASSLRGLAGGPNTDTQYFGPGTRLTVL.

The rearrangement links TRBV25-1 to TRBJ2-1; 12 nucleotides match TRBD1. J gave up 0 bases and V 4 bases, and 4 bases lay outside the gene matches. CDR1 and CDR2 from the germline V gene are MGHDK and SYGVNS. The CDR3 is 17 amino acids. In DNA form, the CDR3 reads TGTGCCAGCAGTGCTGGGACAGGGGGCCCCTCCTACAATGAGCAGTTCTTC. Its protein product is CASSAGTGGPSYNEQFF.

This clonotype was seen a handful of times. This rearrangement joins TRBV27 to TRBJ2-7, with D perhaps TRBD2 (6 bases). This CDR3 is built from 12 residues. The germline V gene has CDR1 MNHEY and CDR2 SMNVEV (reference sequence). The V end lost 6 bases, the J end lost 3 bases, and 9 bases lay between the germline ends. Here the CDR3 DNA reads TGTGCCAGCAGGGGGACTTTCTACGAGCAGTACTTC. It specifies CASRGTFYEQYF.

The sample holds one count of this clonotype. This may be a read error: a much more frequent sequence differs by one nucleotide. V usage is TRBV7-6 and J usage is TRBJ2-2, with TRBD2 as a possible D gene (6 bases). Trimming stripped 5 bases from V and 2 bases from J, with 9 bases between. Germline assignment: CDR1 SGHVS and CDR2 FNYEAQ. This CDR3 has 14 residues. In nucleotides, the CDR3 is TGTGCCAGCAGCCGGGACTTCAACACCGGGGAGCTGTTTTTT. Encoded protein: CASSRDFNTGELFF. The full variable domain, rest sourced from reference TRBV7-6 and TRBJ2-2, is GAGVSQSPRYKVTKRGQDVALRCDPISGHVSLYWYRQALGQGPEFLTYFNYEAQQDKSGLPNDRFSAERPEGSISTLTIQRTEQRDSAMYRCASSRDFNTGELFFGEGSRLTVL.

This clonotype has only a few counts. The V gene is TRBV6-2 or TRBV6-3, the J gene TRBJ2-1; D gene ambiguous. Looked up from germline, CDR1 is MNHEY and CDR2 is SVGEGT. This CDR3 spans 15 amino acids. Trimming pared 6 bases from V and 4 bases from J, leaving 16 bases between. The CDR3 region has the DNA TGTGCCAGCAGACAAGGAGCATTAGGGTACAATGAGCAGTTCTTC. Its protein is CASRQGALGYNEQFF.

This clonotype was recorded many times. V and J are TRBV11-2 and TRBJ1-1; D is undetermined. CDR1 is SGHAT, CDR2 FQNNGV, per germline. Trimming took off 1 base at V and 5 bases at J, with 8 bases between the two ends. This CDR3 is 13 amino acids long. CDR3 DNA: TGTGCCAGCAGCTTAGGTGGGTTTACTGAAGCTTTCTTT. Amino acids: CASSLGGFTEAFF.